The clone carrying this TCR beta chain has just a few counts. Its antigen is as yet unknown. The CDR3 has 14 amino acids. Germline CDR1 reads SQVTM; CDR2 reads ANQGSEA. V lost 7 bases, J lost 0 bases, and 13 bases lay in between. This sample stems from a study of response to subunit inactivated influenza vaccine. TCRdb reprocessed the RT-PCR reads via MiXCR and lists one record per CDR3 protein. The sample consists of about 310,000 distinct CDR3 sequences, 21% of them appearing once. The study, taken as a whole, reports: Only a handful of new T cells, the authors suggested, are recruited with each seasonal influenza vaccination.

This sequence joins TRBV29-1 and TRBJ1-3, with D possibly TRBD1 on 6 matching bases. This TCR was sampled from a man aged 50 to 69 who received an inactivated influenza vaccine. The specimen was PBMCs from blood, collected less than 22 months after vaccination. CDR3 loop: CSARGTSSGNTIYF. CDR3 nucleotides: TGCAGCGCCCGTGGGACATCCTCTGGAAACACCATATATTTT.